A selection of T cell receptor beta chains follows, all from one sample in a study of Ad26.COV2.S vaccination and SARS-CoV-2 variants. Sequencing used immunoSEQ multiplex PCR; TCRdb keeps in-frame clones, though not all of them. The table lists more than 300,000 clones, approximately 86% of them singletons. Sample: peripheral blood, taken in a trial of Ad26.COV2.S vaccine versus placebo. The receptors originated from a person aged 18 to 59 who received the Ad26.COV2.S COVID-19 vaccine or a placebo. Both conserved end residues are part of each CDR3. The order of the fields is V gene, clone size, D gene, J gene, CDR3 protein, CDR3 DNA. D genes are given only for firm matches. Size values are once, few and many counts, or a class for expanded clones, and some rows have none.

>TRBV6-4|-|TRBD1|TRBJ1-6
CASSDTGVNSPLHF
TGTGCCAGCAGTGACACAGGGGTTAATTCACCCCTCCACTTT
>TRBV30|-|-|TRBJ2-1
CAWSEGGEQFF
TGTGCCTGGAGTGAGGGTGGGGAGCAGTTCTTC
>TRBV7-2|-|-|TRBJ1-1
CASSLVLGVNTEAFF
TGTGCCAGCAGCTTAGTTTTGGGGGTCAACACTGAAGCTTTCTTT
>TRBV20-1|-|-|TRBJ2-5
CSAQIETQYF
TGCAGTGCCCAGATAGAGACCCAGTACTTC
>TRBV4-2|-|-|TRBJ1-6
CASSHPRVVNSPLHF
TGTGCCAGCAGCCATCCCAGGGTTGTGAATTCACCCCTCCACTTT
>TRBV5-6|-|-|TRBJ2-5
CASSQVQRVDETQYF
TGTGCCAGCAGCCAAGTGCAGCGAGTTGACGAGACCCAGTACTTC
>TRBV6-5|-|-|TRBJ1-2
CASSYSGSSNYGYTF
TGTGCCAGCAGTTACTCAGGCAGTTCTAACTATGGCTACACCTTC
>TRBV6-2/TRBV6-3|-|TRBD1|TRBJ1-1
CASSYSFGGTGGMNTEAFF
TGTGCCAGCAGTTACTCTTTTGGCGGCACAGGGGGCATGAACACTGAAGCTTTCTTT
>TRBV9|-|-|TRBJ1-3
CASGQSGNTIYF
TGTGCCAGCGGACAGTCTGGAAACACCATATATTTT
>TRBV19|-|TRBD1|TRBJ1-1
CASSIGGQGQPEAFF
TGTGCCAGTAGTATCGGGGGACAGGGACAGCCTGAAGCTTTCTTT
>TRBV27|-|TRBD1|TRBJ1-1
CASSSPRSTGTMWAFF
TGTGCCAGCAGCTCACCCCGGTCGACAGGGACAATGTGGGCTTTCTTT
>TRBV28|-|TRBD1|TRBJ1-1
CASSLVQGGLNTEAFF
TGTGCCAGCAGCCTTGTCCAGGGGGGACTGAACACTGAAGCTTTCTTT
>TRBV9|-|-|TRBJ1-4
CASSVAPTNEKLFF
TGTGCCAGCAGCGTAGCTCCAACTAATGAAAAACTGTTTTTT
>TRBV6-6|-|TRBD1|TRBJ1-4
CASSRIKTGQGVNEKLFF
TGTGCCAGCAGCCGAATTAAGACGGGACAGGGGGTAAATGAAAAACTGTTTTTT
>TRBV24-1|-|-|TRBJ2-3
CATSEGGITDTQYF
TGTGCCACCAGTGAAGGGGGTATCACAGATACGCAGTATTTT
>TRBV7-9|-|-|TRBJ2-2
CASSLFNTGELFF
TGTGCCAGCAGCTTATTCAACACCGGGGAGCTGTTTTTT
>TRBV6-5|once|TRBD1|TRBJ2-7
CASRDRTYEQYF
TGTGCCAGCAGGGACAGGACCTACGAGCAGTACTTC
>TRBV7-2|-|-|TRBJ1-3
CASSQAGSLSGNTIYF
TGTGCCAGCAGCCAAGCAGGGTCCCTCTCTGGAAACACCATATATTTT
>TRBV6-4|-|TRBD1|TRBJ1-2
CASSWDRVSYGYTF
TGTGCCAGCAGTTGGGACAGGGTTTCCTATGGCTACACCTTC
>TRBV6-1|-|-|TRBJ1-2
CASSEALAGASYGYTF
TGTGCCAGCAGTGAAGCGCTTGCAGGGGCGAGCTATGGCTACACCTTC
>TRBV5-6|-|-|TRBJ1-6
CASSLEYGGSPLHF
TGTGCCAGCAGCTTGGAGTACGGGGGTTCACCCCTCCACTTT
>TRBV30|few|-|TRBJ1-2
CAWSVGAGYTF
TGTGCCTGGAGTGTTGGGGCTGGCTACACCTTC
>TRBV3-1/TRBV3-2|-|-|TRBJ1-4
CASSQGVIATNEKLFF
TGTGCCAGCAGCCAAGGCGTCATTGCAACTAATGAAAAACTGTTTTTT